This T cell receptor beta chain was sequenced in a study of CD8+ T cells in alopecia areata. Whole-study context: Severity in treated patients was scored by percentage of scalp area affected.

The V gene's germline CDR1 is SEHNR and CDR2 FQNEAQ (reference sequence). This CDR3 has 14 amino acids. The V gene lost 1 base and the J gene lost 3 bases, with 10 bases spanning the gap. Treatment in this sample: oral pan-JAK inhibitor, 5-10 mg twice daily. General study findings and limits: Against the mouse data, patients shared TCRs less clearly, possibly for HLA reasons.

Extracted RNA was reverse transcribed into cDNA, the sequencing template. Sequencing was performed with immunoSEQ multiplex PCR; in TCRdb, only in-frame clones are kept and a portion is missing. The sample holds 130,000 to 150,000 clones; 82% are singletons and the top ten take 25%. Regarding this clone: Its antigen is not known.

This receptor was taken from a human donor with alopecia areata. The material was CD8+ T cells sorted from blood, obtained at week 4, from a patient treated with tofacitinib. The chain joins TRBV7-9 to TRBJ2-7; D possibly matches TRBD1 or TRBD2 (6 bases each). The CDR3: CASSLGGASYEQYF. The CDR3 DNA reads as TGTGCCAGCAGCTTAGGGGGGGCGAGCTACGAGCAGTACTTC.